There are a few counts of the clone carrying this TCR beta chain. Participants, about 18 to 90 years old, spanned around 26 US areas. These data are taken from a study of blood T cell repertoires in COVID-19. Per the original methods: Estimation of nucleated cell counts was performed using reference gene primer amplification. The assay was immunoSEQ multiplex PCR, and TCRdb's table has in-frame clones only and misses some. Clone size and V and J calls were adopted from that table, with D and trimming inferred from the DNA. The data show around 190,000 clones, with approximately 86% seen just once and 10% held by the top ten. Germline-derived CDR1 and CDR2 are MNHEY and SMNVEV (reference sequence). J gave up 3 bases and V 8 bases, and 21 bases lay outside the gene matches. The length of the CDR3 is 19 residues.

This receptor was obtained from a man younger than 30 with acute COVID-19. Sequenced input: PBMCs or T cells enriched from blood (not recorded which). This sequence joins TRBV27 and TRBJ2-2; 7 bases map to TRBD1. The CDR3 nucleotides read TGTGCCAGCGGATTATACGCTCTTCGACAGGGAAGGGACACCGGGGAGCTGTTTTTT. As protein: CASGLYALRQGRDTGELFF.